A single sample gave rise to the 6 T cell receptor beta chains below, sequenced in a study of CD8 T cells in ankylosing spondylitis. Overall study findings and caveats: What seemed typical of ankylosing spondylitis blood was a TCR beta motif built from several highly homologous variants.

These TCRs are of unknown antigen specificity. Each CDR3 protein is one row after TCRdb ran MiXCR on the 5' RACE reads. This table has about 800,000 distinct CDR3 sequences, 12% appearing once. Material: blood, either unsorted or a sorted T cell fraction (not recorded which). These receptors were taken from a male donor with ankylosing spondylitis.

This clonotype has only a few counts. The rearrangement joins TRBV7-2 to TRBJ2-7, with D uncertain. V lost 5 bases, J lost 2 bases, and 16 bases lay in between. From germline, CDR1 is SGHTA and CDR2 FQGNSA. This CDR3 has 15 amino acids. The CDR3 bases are TGTGCCAGCAGCCCAGGACGGTCTCCAACCTACGAGCAGTACTTC. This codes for CASSPGRSPTYEQYF. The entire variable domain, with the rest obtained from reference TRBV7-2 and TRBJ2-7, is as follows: GAGVSQSPSNKVTEKGKDVELRCDPISGHTALYWYRQSLGQGLEFLIYFQGNSAPDKSGLPSDRFSAERTGGSVSTLTIQRTQQEDSAVYLCASSPGRSPTYEQYFGPGTRLTVT.

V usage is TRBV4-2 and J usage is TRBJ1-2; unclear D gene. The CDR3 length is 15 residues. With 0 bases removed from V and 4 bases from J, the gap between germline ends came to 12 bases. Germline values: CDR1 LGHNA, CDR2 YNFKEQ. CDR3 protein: CASSQDGIGIYGYTF. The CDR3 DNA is TGTGCCAGCAGCCAAGATGGGATAGGCATCTATGGCTACACCTTC.

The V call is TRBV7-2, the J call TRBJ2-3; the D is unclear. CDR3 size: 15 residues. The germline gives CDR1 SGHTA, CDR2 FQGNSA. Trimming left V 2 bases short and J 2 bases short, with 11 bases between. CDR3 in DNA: TGTGCCAGCAGCTTAAGCTGGGTACTCACAGATACGCAGTATTTT. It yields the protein CASSLSWVLTDTQYF.

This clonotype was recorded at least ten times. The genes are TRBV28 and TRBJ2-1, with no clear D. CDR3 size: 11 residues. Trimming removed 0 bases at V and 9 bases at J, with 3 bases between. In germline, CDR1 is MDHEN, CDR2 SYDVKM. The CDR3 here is CASSLWGEQFF. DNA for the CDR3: TGTGCCAGCAGTTTATGGGGTGAGCAGTTCTTC.

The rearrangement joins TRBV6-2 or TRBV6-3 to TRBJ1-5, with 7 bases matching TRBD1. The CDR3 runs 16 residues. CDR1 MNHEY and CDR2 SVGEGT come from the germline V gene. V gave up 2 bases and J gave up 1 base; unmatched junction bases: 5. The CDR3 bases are TGTGCCAGCAGTTACCGGGACAGCGGGAGCAATCAGCCCCAGCATTTT. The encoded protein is CASSYRDSGSNQPQHF.

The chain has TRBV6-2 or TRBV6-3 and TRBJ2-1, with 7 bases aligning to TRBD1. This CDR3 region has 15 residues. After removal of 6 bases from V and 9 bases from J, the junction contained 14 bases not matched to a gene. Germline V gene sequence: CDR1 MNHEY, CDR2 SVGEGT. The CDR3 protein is CASSAGGSLYGEQFF. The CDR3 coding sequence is TGTGCCAGCAGCGCAGGGGGAAGCCTTTATGGTGAGCAGTTCTTC.